This TCR beta chain was observed in a study of blood T cell repertoires in COVID-19. About the research overall: Collection of acute and convalescent COVID-19 samples took place in the United States, Italy and Spain. T cells, B-cell-depleted T cells, or PBMCs supplied cDNA or gDNA.

This CDR3 is built from 13 residues. Germline V gives CDR1 MNHEY, CDR2 SVGAGI. Between the trimmed V and J ends, which lost 6 bases and 0 bases, there was a span of 6 bases. Original processing notes: Amplified reference gene primers provided the basis for estimating nucleated cell counts. Produced via immunoSEQ multiplex PCR; TCRdb's table is partial and in-frame only. V, J and clone size reflect that table, while D and trimming were determined from the DNA. The table shows about 220,000 clones, with about 86% occurring only once. The chain combines TRBV6-5 with TRBJ1-5; D remains ambiguous. The sequenced material came from peripheral blood. The TCR originated in a woman aged 55-69 years with acute or convalescent COVID-19. CDR3 residues: CASRPNSNQPQHF. The CDR3, as DNA: TGTGCCAGCAGACCTAATAGCAATCAGCCCCAGCATTTT.